These T cell receptor beta chains were read from a single sample in a study of blood T cell repertoires in COVID-19. Here immunoSEQ multiplex PCR was the method, and the copy in TCRdb shows in-frame clones only, minus some. The sample lists more than 300,000 clones; around nine tenths were seen once. The specimen sequenced was peripheral blood. All receptors derive from a woman in her seventies with COVID-19, enrolled during active disease. Both conserved end residues are part of each CDR3.

V	J	CDR3
TRBV27	TRBJ2-1	CASSLSSGYFYNEQFF
TRBV9	TRBJ1-5	CASSDSTGGGNQPQHF
TRBV21-1	TRBJ1-1	CASSKRGLPPEKMNTEAFF
TRBV9	TRBJ1-3	CASSPPGVGNTIYF
TRBV14	TRBJ1-1	CASSQATGPTEAFF
TRBV27	TRBJ1-3	CASSPEGGGYSGNTIYF
TRBV27	TRBJ1-4	CASSFHRQGRREKLFF
TRBV27	TRBJ1-2	CASSKQVAGIYGYTF
TRBV19	TRBJ1-1	CASTKREGPLSLNTEAFF
TRBV4-2	TRBJ2-1	CASSQDARGDEQFF
TRBV5-1	TRBJ1-1	CASSILQEMPSEAFF
TRBV2	TRBJ1-1	CASQAFNTEAFF